Included here is one TCR beta chain sequence, with context. Profiled with immunoSEQ multiplex PCR; TCRdb holds only in-frame clones, not every one. The sample lists about 670,000 clones, 60% to 80% occurring once. This sample was taken from a study of shared clonotypes between healthy human individuals. CD4+ cells were split into CD45RA+ naive and CD45RA-negative memory subsets. The sequence was collected from a woman aged 30 to 39 in good health. Sequenced sample: memory CD4+ T cells sorted from blood. Subset given: CD45RA-negative fraction.

The CDR3 DNA reads as TGTGCCAGCAGCCTCGGAAGTGGGCGGCCGAATAATGAAAAACTGTTTTTT. This translates into CASSLGSGRPNNEKLFF. The chain employs TRBV13 and TRBJ1-4; D gene ambiguous. V lost 5 bases and J 4 bases, leaving 20 bases between the germline ends. Germline lookup yields CDR1 PRHDT and CDR2 FYEKMQ (reference sequence). The CDR3 runs 17 residues.